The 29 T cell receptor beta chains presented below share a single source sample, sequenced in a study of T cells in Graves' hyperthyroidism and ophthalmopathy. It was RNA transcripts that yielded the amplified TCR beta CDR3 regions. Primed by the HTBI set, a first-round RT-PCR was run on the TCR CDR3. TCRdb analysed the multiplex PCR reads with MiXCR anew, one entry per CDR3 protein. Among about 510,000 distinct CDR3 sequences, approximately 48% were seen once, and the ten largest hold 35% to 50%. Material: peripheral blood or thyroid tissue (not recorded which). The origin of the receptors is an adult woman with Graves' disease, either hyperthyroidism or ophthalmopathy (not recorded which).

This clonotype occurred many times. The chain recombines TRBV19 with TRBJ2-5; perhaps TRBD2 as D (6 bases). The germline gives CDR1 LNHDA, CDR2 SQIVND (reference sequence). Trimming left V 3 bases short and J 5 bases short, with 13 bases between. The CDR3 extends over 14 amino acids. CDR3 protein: CASSMTGRGETQYF. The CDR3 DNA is TGTGCCAGTAGTATGACCGGACGGGGGGAGACCCAGTACTTC.

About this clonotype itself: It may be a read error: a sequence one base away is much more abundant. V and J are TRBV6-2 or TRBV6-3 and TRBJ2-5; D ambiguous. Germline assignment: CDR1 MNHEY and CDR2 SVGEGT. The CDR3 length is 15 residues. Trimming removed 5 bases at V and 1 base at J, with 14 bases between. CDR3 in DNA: TGTGCCAGCAGTCCCCGGAGACCCCTCCAAGAGACCCAGTACTTC. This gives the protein CASSPRRPLQETQYF.

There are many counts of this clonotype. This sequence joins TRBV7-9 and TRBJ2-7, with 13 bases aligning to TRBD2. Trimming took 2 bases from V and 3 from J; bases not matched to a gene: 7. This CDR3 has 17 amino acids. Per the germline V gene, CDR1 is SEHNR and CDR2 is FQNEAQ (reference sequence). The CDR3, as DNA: TGTGCCAGCAGCTTAAGAGCGGGACTAGCGGGAAACTACGAGCAGTACTTC. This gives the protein CASSLRAGLAGNYEQYF.

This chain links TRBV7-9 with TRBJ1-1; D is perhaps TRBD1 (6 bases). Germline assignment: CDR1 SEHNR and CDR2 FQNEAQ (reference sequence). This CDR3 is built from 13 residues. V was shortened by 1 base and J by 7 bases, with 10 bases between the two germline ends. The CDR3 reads CASSLEGGIEAFF. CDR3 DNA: TGTGCCAGCAGCTTAGAGGGGGGGATTGAAGCTTTCTTT.

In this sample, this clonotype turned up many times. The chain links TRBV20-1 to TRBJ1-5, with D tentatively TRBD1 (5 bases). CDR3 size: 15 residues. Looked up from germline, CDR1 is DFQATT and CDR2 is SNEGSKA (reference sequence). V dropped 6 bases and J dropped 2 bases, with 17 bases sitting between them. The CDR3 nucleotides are TGCAGTGCCCCCGCCGGGGGTTCCGGCAATCAGCCCCAGCATTTT. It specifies CSAPAGGSGNQPQHF.

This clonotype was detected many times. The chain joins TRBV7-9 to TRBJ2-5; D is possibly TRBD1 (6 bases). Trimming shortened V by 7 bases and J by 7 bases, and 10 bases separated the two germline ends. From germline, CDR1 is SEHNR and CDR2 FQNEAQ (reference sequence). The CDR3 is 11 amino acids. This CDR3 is CASIARGTQYF. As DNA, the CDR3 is TGTGCCAGCATAGCCAGGGGGACCCAGTACTTC.

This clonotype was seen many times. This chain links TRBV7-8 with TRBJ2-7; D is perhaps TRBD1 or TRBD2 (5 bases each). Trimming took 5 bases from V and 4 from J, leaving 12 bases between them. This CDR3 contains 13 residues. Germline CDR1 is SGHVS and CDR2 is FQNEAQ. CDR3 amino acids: CASSTGRGYEQYF. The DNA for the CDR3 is TGTGCCAGCAGCACGGGACGAGGTTACGAGCAGTACTTC.

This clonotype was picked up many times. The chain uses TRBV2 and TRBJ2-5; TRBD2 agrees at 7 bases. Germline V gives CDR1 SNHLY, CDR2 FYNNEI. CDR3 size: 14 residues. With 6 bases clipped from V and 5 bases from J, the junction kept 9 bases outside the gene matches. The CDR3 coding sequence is TGTGCCAGCAGGCCCCTAGCGGTGCGGGAGACCCAGTACTTC. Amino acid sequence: CASRPLAVRETQYF.

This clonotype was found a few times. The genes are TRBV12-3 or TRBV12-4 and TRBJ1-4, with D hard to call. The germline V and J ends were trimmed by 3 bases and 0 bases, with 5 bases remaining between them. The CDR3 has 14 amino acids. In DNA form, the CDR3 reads TGTGCCAGCAGTTTGGAAGCAACTAATGAAAAACTGTTTTTT. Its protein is CASSLEATNEKLFF.

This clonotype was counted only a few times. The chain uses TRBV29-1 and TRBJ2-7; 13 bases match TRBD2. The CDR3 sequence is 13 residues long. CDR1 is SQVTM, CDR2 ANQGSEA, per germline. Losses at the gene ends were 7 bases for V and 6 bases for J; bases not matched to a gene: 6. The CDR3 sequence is CSARTSGSTEQYF. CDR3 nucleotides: TGCAGCGCTAGGACTAGCGGGAGTACCGAGCAGTACTTC.

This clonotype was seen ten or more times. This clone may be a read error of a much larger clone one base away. The CDR3 here is CASSEWYGYTF. DNA of the CDR3: TGTGCCAGCAGTGAATGGTATGGCTACACCTTC. The rearrangement links TRBV25-1 to TRBJ1-2; no clear D. V was pared by 1 base and J by 5 bases, with 2 bases between. The CDR3 is 11 amino acids. Germline CDR1 and CDR2: MGHDK and SYGVNS.

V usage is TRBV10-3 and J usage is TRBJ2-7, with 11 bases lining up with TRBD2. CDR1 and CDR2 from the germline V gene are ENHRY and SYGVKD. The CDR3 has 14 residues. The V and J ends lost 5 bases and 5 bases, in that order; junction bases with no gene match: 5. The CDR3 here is CAISPTSGDNEQYF. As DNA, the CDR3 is TGTGCCATCAGTCCGACTAGCGGGGATAACGAGCAGTACTTC.

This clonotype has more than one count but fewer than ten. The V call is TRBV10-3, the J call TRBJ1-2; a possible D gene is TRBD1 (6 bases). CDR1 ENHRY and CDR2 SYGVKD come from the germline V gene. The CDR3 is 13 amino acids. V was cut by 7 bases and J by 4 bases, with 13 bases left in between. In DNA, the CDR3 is TGTGCCATCACCACAGGACAGCTCTATGGCTACACCTTC. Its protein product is CAITTGQLYGYTF.

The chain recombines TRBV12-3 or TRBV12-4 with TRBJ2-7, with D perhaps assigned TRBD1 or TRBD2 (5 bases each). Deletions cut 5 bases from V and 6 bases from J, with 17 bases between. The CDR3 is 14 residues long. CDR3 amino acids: CASSLRDALGEQYF. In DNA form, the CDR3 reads TGTGCCAGCAGTCTAAGGGACGCCCTGGGCGAGCAGTACTTC.

The CDR3 loop is CASRGELGSPLHF. CDR3 in DNA: TGTGCCAGCAGGGGGGAGTTAGGTTCACCCCTCCACTTT. V and J are TRBV5-5 and TRBJ1-6; TRBD1 is a possible D gene (5 bases). The CDR3 is 13 residues long. The V gene's germline CDR1 is SGHKS and CDR2 YYEKEE (reference sequence). V lost 5 bases and J 9 bases, leaving 12 bases between the germline ends.

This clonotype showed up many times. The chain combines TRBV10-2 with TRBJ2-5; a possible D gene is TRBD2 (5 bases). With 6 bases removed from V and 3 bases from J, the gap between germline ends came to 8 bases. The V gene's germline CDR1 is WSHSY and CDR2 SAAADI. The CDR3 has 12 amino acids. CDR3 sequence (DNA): TGCGCCAGCAGGAGGGAGAAAGAGACCCAGTACTTC. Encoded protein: CASRREKETQYF.

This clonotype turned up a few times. The CDR3 here is CASSRWGDRDNNSPLHF. Written as DNA, the CDR3 is TGTGCCAGCAGCCGCTGGGGTGACAGGGACAATAATTCACCCCTCCACTTT. This chain connects TRBV6-5 to TRBJ1-6; TRBD1 aligns across 7 bases. The CDR3 sequence is 17 residues long. V shed 6 bases and J 5 bases; nucleotides not matched to a gene: 13. Germline lookup yields CDR1 MNHEY and CDR2 SVGAGI.

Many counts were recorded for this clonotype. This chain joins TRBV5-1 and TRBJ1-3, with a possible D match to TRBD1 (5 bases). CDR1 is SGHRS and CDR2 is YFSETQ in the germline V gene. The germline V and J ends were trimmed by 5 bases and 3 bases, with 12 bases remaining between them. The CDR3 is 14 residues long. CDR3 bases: TGCGCCAGCAGTACGGGGACCTTTGGAAACACCATATATTTT. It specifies CASSTGTFGNTIYF.

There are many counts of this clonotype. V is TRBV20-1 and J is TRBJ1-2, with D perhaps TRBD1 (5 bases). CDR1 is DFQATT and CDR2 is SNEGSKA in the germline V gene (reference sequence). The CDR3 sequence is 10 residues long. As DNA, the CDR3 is TGCGGGGGAAGCAGGGCTGGCTACACCTTC. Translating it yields CGGSRAGYTF.

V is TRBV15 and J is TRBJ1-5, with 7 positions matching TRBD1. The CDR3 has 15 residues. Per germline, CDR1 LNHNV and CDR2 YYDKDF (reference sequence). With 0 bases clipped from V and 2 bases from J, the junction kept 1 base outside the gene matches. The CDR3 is CATSREGQGNQPQHF. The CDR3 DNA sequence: TGTGCCACCAGCAGAGAAGGACAGGGCAATCAGCCCCAGCATTTT.

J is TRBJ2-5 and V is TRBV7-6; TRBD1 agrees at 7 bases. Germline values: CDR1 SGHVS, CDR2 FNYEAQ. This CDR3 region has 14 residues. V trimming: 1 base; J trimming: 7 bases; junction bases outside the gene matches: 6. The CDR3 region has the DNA TGTGCCAGCAGCTTAGGTGGGACAGATAGGACCCAGTACTTC. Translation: CASSLGGTDRTQYF.

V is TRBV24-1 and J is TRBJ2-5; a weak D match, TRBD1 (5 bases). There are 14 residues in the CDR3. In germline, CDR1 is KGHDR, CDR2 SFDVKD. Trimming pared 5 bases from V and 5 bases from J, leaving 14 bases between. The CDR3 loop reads CATSASRGYETQYF. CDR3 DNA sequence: TGTGCCACCAGTGCTAGTAGGGGTTACGAGACCCAGTACTTC.

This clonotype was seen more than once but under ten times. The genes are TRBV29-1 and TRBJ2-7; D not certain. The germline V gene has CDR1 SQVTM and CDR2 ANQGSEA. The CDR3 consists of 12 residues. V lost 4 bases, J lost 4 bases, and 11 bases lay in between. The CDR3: CSVVVRTYEQYF. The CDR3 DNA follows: TGCAGCGTTGTTGTACGGACGTACGAGCAGTACTTC.

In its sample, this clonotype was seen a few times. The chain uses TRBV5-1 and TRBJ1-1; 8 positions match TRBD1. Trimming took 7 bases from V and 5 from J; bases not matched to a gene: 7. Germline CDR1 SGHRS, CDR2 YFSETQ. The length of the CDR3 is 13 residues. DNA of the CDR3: TGCGCCAGCGGCCCGACAGGGGAGACTGAAGCTTTCTTT. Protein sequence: CASGPTGETEAFF.

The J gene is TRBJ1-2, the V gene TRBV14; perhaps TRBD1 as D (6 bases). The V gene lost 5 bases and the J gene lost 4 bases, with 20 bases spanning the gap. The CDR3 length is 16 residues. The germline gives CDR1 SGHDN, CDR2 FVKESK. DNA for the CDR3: TGTGCCAGCAGCGTTGCCCGGGGGGGGGGCCCCTATGGCTACACCTTC. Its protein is CASSVARGGGPYGYTF.

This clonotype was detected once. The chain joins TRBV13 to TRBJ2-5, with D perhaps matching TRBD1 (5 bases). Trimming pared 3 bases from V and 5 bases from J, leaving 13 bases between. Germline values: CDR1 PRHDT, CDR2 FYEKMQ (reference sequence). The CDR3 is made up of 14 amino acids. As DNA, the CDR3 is TGTGCCAGCAGCTTCGGGCGGCCAGGGGAGACCCAGTACTTC. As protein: CASSFGRPGETQYF.

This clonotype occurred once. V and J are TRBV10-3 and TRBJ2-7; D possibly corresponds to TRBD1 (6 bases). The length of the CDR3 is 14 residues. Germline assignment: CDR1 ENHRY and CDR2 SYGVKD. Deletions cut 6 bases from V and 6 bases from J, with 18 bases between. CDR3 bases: TGTGCCATCAGCTCAGAAACAAGGACAGCCGAGCAGTACTTC. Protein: CAISSETRTAEQYF.

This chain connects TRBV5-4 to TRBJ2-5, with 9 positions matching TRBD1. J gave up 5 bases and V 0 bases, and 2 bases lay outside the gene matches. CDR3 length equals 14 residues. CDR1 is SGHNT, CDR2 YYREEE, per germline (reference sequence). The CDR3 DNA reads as TGTGCCAGCAGCTTGGGGGACAGGGCGGAGACCCAGTACTTC. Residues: CASSLGDRAETQYF.

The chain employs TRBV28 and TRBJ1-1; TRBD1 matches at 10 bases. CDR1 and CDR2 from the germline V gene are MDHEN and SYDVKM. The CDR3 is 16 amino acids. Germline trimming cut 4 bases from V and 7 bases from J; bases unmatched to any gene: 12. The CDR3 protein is CASSSHSSRDRGEAFF. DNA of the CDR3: TGTGCCAGCAGTTCCCACTCGTCCCGGGACAGGGGTGAAGCTTTCTTT.